The rows below give T cell receptor beta chains drawn from one sample of a study of a mutant IDH1 vaccine in newly diagnosed glioma. These receptors have no known antigen. Sequencing used immunoSEQ multiplex PCR; TCRdb keeps in-frame clones, though not all of them. The table shows around 100,000 clones, with roughly 88% occurring only once. The material was PBMCs, obtained from a glioma patient whose treatment included an IDH1 peptide vaccine. Source of these receptors: a woman aged 45-60 years with glioma. CDR3s include the opening cysteine and the closing phenylalanine or tryptophan. Only some rows state a clone size, as once, few, many or a class for expanded clones.

once	TRBV5-5	14	CASSLLRQNEKLFF
-	TRBV5-1	16	CASSLTGTGGGNTIYF
-	TRBV10-3	15	CAISDQTGGLFGYTF
-	TRBV6-5	13	CASSREPNEKLFF
-	TRBV7-6	17	CASSLRIRAGSYNEQFF
once	TRBV9	13	CASSVATDNEQFF
-	TRBV9	14	CASSPGQGIYEQYF
-	TRBV27	18	CASSLRSLGTALITEAFF
-	TRBV1	16	CTSSILKRESTDTQYF
-	TRBV27	14	CASSSTRGHETQYF
-	TRBV21-1	15	CASSNKLADYNEQFF
-	TRBV18	17	CASSLDRGSTPSKGYTF
-	TRBV30	13	CAFRDSLNEKLFF
-	TRBV19	13	CASTRTDRGEQYF
few	TRBV9	13	CASTPRGNGELFF
-	TRBV7-9	16	CASSSPGLALYNEQFF
-	TRBV6-5	15	CASSYSRGSNQPQHF
-	TRBV5-1	17	CASSARGPVSYNSPLHF
-	TRBV6-5	14	CASTPPGAVTEAFF
-	TRBV7-9	17	CASSAFRDRADTGELFF
once	TRBV6-6	16	CASRRDGRVGNTEAFF
-	TRBV10-1	13	CASSPLQGAEAFF
few	TRBV14	15	CASSPMGSMGYEQYF
-	TRBV6-5	14	CASTETGRQGKLFF
-	TRBV25-1	17	CASSEYGGTSTNEKLFF
-	TRBV7-3	14	CASSPGQGRDGYTF
once	TRBV19	13	CAIGQLGTDTQYF
-	TRBV9	15	CASSVRQGADYEQYF
-	TRBV18	15	CASSPPSGAYNEQFF
-	TRBV30	16	CAWRDRVPNNNYGYTF
-	TRBV6-5	11	CASKGNYEQYF
-	TRBV15	15	CATSRDGGAGDTQYF
once	TRBV7-8	14	CASSLVRAGDGYTF
-	TRBV28	11	CASSSRREAFF
-	TRBV11-2	14	CASSPQLGSDTQYF
-	TRBV6-5	11	CASSYGRGYTF
-	TRBV7-6	17	CASSLVGLAVETNEQFF